These 18 T cell receptor beta chains were all obtained from the same sample, sequenced in a study of human T cells and chemical hapten exposure. Time point of the sample: patch test 3, about 24 weeks after DPC sensitization. Sample treatment: therapeutic diphenylcyclopropenone sensitization with weekly scalp DPC. Total RNA was extracted from unfractionated whole blood. TCRdb analysed the RACE reads with MiXCR anew, one entry per CDR3 protein. The sample has 30,000 to 50,000 distinct CDR3 sequences; roughly 13% are singletons. The sample in question was whole blood, obtained in connection with sensitization to the hapten diphenylcyclopropenone (DPC). Source of these receptors: a middle-aged woman with alopecia areata. Some clones in this sample may be carry-over from other donors' samples.

J is TRBJ2-7 and V is TRBV19; TRBD1 is a possible D gene (6 bases). CDR1 and CDR2 from the germline V gene are LNHDA and SQIVND (reference sequence). This CDR3 is built from 14 residues. V dropped 6 bases and J dropped 0 bases, with 12 bases sitting between them. The CDR3 nucleotides read TGTGCCAGTAGCCTACAGGGACCCTCCTACGAGCAGTACTTC. This translates into CASSLQGPSYEQYF.

This clonotype was seen many times. This sequence joins TRBV4-2 and TRBJ2-1; 12 positions match TRBD2. J gave up 9 bases and V 2 bases, and 5 bases lay outside the gene matches. This CDR3 is 15 amino acids long. CDR1 LGHNA and CDR2 YNFKEQ come from the germline V gene. DNA of the CDR3: TGTGCCAGCAGCCAACTAGCGGGGGGGCTATCTGAGCAGTTCTTC. Protein product: CASSQLAGGLSEQFF.

This clonotype was recorded a few times. The chain uses TRBV10-3 and TRBJ2-7; no reliable D call. V was trimmed by 4 bases and J by 8 bases, leaving 12 bases between them. The V gene's germline CDR1 is ENHRY and CDR2 SYGVKD. This CDR3 contains 12 residues. The CDR3: CAISGSERQQYF. The CDR3 bases are TGTGCCATCAGTGGAAGTGAAAGGCAGCAGTACTTC.

This clonotype was recorded many times. This chain uses TRBV7-6 with TRBJ2-5, with 8 bases matching TRBD2. The V segment lost 1 base and the J segment 3 bases; nucleotides outside the gene matches: 7. CDR1 is SGHVS and CDR2 is FNYEAQ in the germline V gene. There are 16 residues in the CDR3. CDR3 sequence: CASSLEVGTSEETQYF. The CDR3 DNA reads TGTGCCAGCAGCTTAGAGGTCGGGACTAGTGAAGAGACCCAGTACTTC. The variable domain in full, with the rest retrieved from reference TRBV7-6 and TRBJ2-5, is GAGVSQSPRYKVTKRGQDVALRCDPISGHVSLYWYRQALGQGPEFLTYFNYEAQQDKSGLPNDRFSAERPEGSISTLTIQRTEQRDSAMYRCASSLEVGTSEETQYFGPGTRLLVL.

There are many counts of this clonotype. This rearrangement joins TRBV19 to TRBJ1-1, with a weak D call TRBD1 (5 bases). Trimming took off 6 bases at V and 0 bases at J, with 14 bases between the two ends. Germline-derived CDR1 and CDR2 are LNHDA and SQIVND (reference sequence). The CDR3 has 15 amino acids. This CDR3 reads CASRRGDLMNTEAFF. CDR3 nucleotide sequence: TGTGCCAGTAGGAGGGGCGACCTCATGAACACTGAAGCTTTCTTT.

The chain employs TRBV28 and TRBJ1-1; 9 bases fit TRBD1. With V trimmed by 5 bases and J by 9 bases, 4 bases remained unmatched. The CDR3 extends over 12 amino acids. Germline V gives CDR1 MDHEN, CDR2 SYDVKM. In nucleotides, the CDR3 is TGTGCCAGCAGTATCGGACAGGGGAAAGCTTTCTTT. Its translation: CASSIGQGKAFF. Variable domain in full (rest from reference TRBV28 and TRBJ1-1): DVKVTQSSRYLVKRTGEKVFLECVQDMDHENMFWYRQDPGLGLRLIYFSYDVKMKEKGDIPEGYSVSREKKERFSLILESASTNQTSMYLCASSIGQGKAFFGQGTRLTVV.

This chain uses TRBV29-1 with TRBJ2-7, with 10 bases matching TRBD1. V was clipped by 0 bases and J by 4 bases; unmatched bases: 6. The CDR3 is made up of 15 amino acids. CDR1 is SQVTM and CDR2 is ANQGSEA in the germline V gene. As DNA, the CDR3 is TGCAGCGTTGAAGAACGGGACAGGGGTCCGTACGAGCAGTACTTC. Translating gives CSVEERDRGPYEQYF.

At least ten counts were recorded for this clonotype. V gene TRBV3-1 combines with J gene TRBJ1-2; D uncertain. This CDR3 is 14 amino acids long. CDR1 and CDR2 (germline): LGHDT, YNNKEL (reference sequence). V was clipped by 4 bases and J by 4 bases, with 13 bases between them. This CDR3 reads CASSPGMRFYGYTF. The CDR3 nucleotides read TGTGCCAGCAGCCCTGGGATGCGGTTCTATGGCTACACCTTC.

Ten or more counts support this clonotype. The J gene is TRBJ2-7, the V gene TRBV29-1, with D perhaps matching TRBD1 or TRBD2 (5 bases each). With 6 bases removed from V and 3 bases from J, the gap between germline ends came to 9 bases. The CDR3 loop spans 11 amino acids. The germline V gene has CDR1 SQVTM and CDR2 ANQGSEA. In DNA, the CDR3 is TGCAGCGTAGGGACCTACTACGAGCAGTACTTC. Translating gives CSVGTYYEQYF.

There are a few counts of this clonotype. V is TRBV7-3 and J is TRBJ1-1; weak D call: TRBD1 (5 bases). The CDR3 spans 13 residues. Trimming removed 6 bases at V and 0 bases at J, with 8 bases between. CDR1 is SGHTA, CDR2 FQGTGA, per germline. The CDR3 reads CASSTDMNTEAFF. CDR3 bases: TGTGCCAGCAGTACGGACATGAACACTGAAGCTTTCTTT.

The chain is built from TRBV10-3 and TRBJ1-5, with D hard to call. Germline V gene data show CDR1 as ENHRY and CDR2 as SYGVKD. Trimming cost V 7 bases and J 6 bases, with 19 bases left between them. This CDR3 comprises 15 residues. The CDR3 nucleotides are TGTGCCATCAATAGTGAGGGTGTAGTTTGTCAGCCCCAGCATTTT. This translates into CAINSEGVVCQPQHF.

This clonotype was seen many times. The chain has TRBV6-1 and TRBJ2-1; 9 positions agree with TRBD1. The CDR3 covers 12 residues. CDR1 is MNHNS and CDR2 is SASEGT in the germline V gene. J lost 8 bases, V lost 6 bases, and 2 bases had no gene match. The CDR3 DNA is TGTGCCAGCAGCAGGGACAGGGATGAGCAGTTCTTC. This encodes CASSRDRDEQFF.

The rearrangement links TRBV6-1 to TRBJ2-7, with 7 nucleotides matching TRBD1. This CDR3 has 14 residues. J gave up 4 bases and V 5 bases, and 8 bases lay outside the gene matches. CDR1 MNHNS and CDR2 SASEGT come from the germline V gene. CDR3: CASSTSWTGYEQYF. In DNA, the CDR3 is TGTGCCAGCAGTACCTCCTGGACAGGTTACGAGCAGTACTTC.

This clonotype was observed many times. J is TRBJ2-3 and V is TRBV19; D is undetermined. The V end was cut by 3 bases, the J end by 2 bases, with 9 bases between. The germline V gene has CDR1 LNHDA and CDR2 SQIVND (reference sequence). The CDR3 loop spans 14 amino acids. Here the CDR3 reads CASSINYHTDTQYF. The CDR3 nucleotides are TGTGCCAGTAGTATCAACTACCACACAGATACGCAGTATTTT.

This chain connects TRBV4-3 to TRBJ2-7; TRBD2 aligns across 11 bases. Germline assignment: CDR1 LGHNA and CDR2 YSLEER. The V and J ends lost 0 bases and 7 bases, in that order; junction bases with no gene match: 5. The CDR3 covers 15 residues. CDR3 loop: CASSQDGLAGGEQYF. The CDR3 nucleotides read TGCGCCAGCAGCCAAGACGGACTAGCGGGTGGAGAGCAGTACTTC.

The genes are TRBV29-1 and TRBJ2-5; TRBD1 might be the D (6 bases). With 4 bases removed from V and 6 bases from J, the gap between germline ends came to 12 bases. The germline V gene has CDR1 SQVTM and CDR2 ANQGSEA. This CDR3 spans 12 amino acids. The CDR3 coding sequence is TGCAGCGTTGTAAGGACAGAGCAGACCCAGTACTTC. It translates to CSVVRTEQTQYF.

As regards this clonotype: A junction end diverges from the germline sequence, so it may reflect a read error. The chain links TRBV29-1 to TRBJ2-5; the match to TRBD2 covers 7 bases. The CDR3 runs to 10 residues. The germline gives CDR1 SQVTM, CDR2 ANQGSEA. The CDR3 here is CTGGQETQYF. CDR3 DNA: TGTACGGGAGGCCAAGAGACCCAGTACTTC.

This clonotype has just a few counts. This chain connects TRBV5-1 to TRBJ1-1; TRBD1 is a possible D gene (5 bases). This CDR3 region has 14 residues. V lost 2 bases and J 3 bases, leaving 11 bases between the germline ends. Germline V gene sequence: CDR1 SGHRS, CDR2 YFSETQ. CDR3: CASSLFLGDTEAFF. CDR3 bases: TGCGCCAGCAGCTTATTTTTGGGGGACACTGAAGCTTTCTTT. The variable domain in full, completed from reference TRBV5-1 and TRBJ1-1, reads KAGVTQTPRYLIKTRGQQVTLSCSPISGHRSVSWYQQTPGQGLQFLFEYFSETQRNKGNFPGRFSGRQFSNSRSEMNVSTLELGDSALYLCASSLFLGDTEAFFGQGTRLTVV.